This TCR beta chain is drawn from a study of T cell clonotyping in hematopoietic cell transplantation. The study's findings and limits: Recipient TCR diversity dropped after transplant; expanded clonotypes rose from day 30 to 180.

Note on this clone: No antigen is known for it.

CDR1 and CDR2 (germline): SGHRS, YFSETQ. The CDR3 spans 13 residues. Trimming left V 3 bases short and J 8 bases short, with 14 bases between. Only in-frame clones appear in the TCRdb table, and some are missing; sequencing was by immunoSEQ multiplex PCR. Among thousands of clones listed, 80% to 90% were seen once. The TCR comes from a female patient aged 50-59 years who had an allogeneic stem cell transplant from an unrelated donor, so the T cells may come from the graft donor. Some clones in this sample may be carry-over from other donors' samples. The starting material was peripheral blood mononuclear cells, obtained 180 days after allogeneic stem cell transplant. The chain has TRBV5-1 and TRBJ1-2; D might be TRBD1 (5 bases). CDR3 coding DNA: TGCGCCAGCAGCTCGGGACCCCTTGAGGGCTACACCTTC. It is translated as CASSSGPLEGYTF.